The TCR beta chain described here comes from a study of blood T cell repertoires in COVID-19 (dated by TCRdb to the early 2020s). Regarding the complete study: Samples from collaborators originated in the United States, Italy and Spain and spanned both the acute and convalescent phases of COVID-19. The prospective study material was composed of cDNA or gDNA derived from T cells, B-cell-depleted T cells, or PBMCs. Deeply sampled blood TCRbeta repertoires from subjects exposed to, actively infected with, or recovered from COVID-19 were included in the dataset. The repertoires were released in a freely available public database intended as a resource for research on the immune response to SARS-CoV-2. Samples were obtained from the ongoing ImmuneRACE study (first 160 participants) and from 1,254 subjects provided by 6 global collaborators. Nearly every sample came with metadata listing a de-identified subject ID, COVID-19 status, age in years and sex. Where available, HLA class I and class II types were taken from metadata supplied by the sample provider and were not determined by assay-based typing. Broad study findings and their caveats: Clinical and demographic metadata were provided uncurated, with the amount varying by source and participant.

The CDR3, from cysteine to phenylalanine, totals 13 residues. The sequence is cut down to CDR3 DNA, 39 bases in frame from base 1. The trim is 0 bases for V and 2 bases for J, with a gap of 5 bases between the germline ends. Sequences SGHRS (CDR1) and YFSETQ (CDR2) are obtained from the germline V gene. TCRbeta CDR3 regions were amplified from genomic DNA using the immunoSEQ Assay, a bias-controlled multiplex PCR. On the authors' methods: Within the assay, amplification of reference gene primers was used to estimate how many nucleated cells each sample contained. To quantify the absolute abundance of each unique TCRbeta CDR3 rearrangement, sequence reads were collapsed and filtered. For each sample, productive Simpson clonality was calculated as the square root of Simpson's diversity index across productive rearrangements. Imported from immuneACCESS, the table was reduced by TCRdb to in-frame sequences with V and J called. These copies leave out some clones; in studies compared against another copy, an unresolved V gene accounts for under half, and the cause of the remainder is not known. Clone size and V and J calls were adopted from that table, with D and trimming inferred from the DNA. The sample includes roughly 97,000 clones, with approximately 88% observed a single time. The ten largest make up more than 20% of the sample.

Comment on this clone: This clone's antigen is unknown. Base quality data are lacking; no much larger clone is found one base away. Within the sample, other DNA sequences also encode this same CDR3.

The collaborating institutions used their own protocols to collect whole blood in K2EDTA tubes. For TCRbeta analysis, collaborator samples were shipped as frozen whole blood, as isolated PBMCs, or as DNA extracted from either sample type. The sequenced sample was peripheral blood. The rearrangement combines TRBV5-1 with TRBJ1-1; there is no confident call for the D gene. The receptor's source is a man aged 55 to 69 with acute or convalescent COVID-19. The CDR3: CASSLGANTEAFF. The nucleotide sequence reads TGCGCCAGCAGCTTGGGAGCAAACACTGAAGCTTTCTTT. Joined to the reference TRBV5-1 and TRBJ1-1 proteins, this CDR3 gives the full variable domain: KAGVTQTPRYLIKTRGQQVTLSCSPISGHRSVSWYQQTPGQGLQFLFEYFSETQRNKGNFPGRFSGRQFSNSRSEMNVSTLELGDSALYLCASSLGANTEAFFGQGTRLTVV.